A single sample gave rise to the 31 T cell receptor beta chains below, sequenced in a study of blood T cell repertoires in COVID-19 (dated by TCRdb to about 2020). Library preparation was by the immunoSEQ multiplex PCR assay. TCRdb holds this immuneACCESS table with in-frame rearrangements only. Some clones are missing; in checked studies, unresolved V genes explain under half, and the rest has no known cause. In all, the sample holds 320,000 or so clones, and roughly 87% of those were seen once. Together, the top ten hold roughly 0.94% of the sample. Sequencing input: PBMCs or T cells enriched from blood (not recorded which). The receptors originated from a woman aged 25 to 39 who had recovered from COVID-19.

The V call is TRBV28, the J call TRBJ2-6; TRBD2 agrees at 7 bases. With 3 bases clipped from V and 3 bases from J, the junction kept 5 bases outside the gene matches. CDR3 length: 16 residues. CDR1 is MDHEN and CDR2 is SYDVKM in the germline V gene. The CDR3 protein is CASSFGGSDGANVLTF. The CDR3 DNA sequence: TGTGCCAGCAGTTTCGGGGGGTCTGATGGGGCCAACGTCCTGACTTTC.

The chain employs TRBV9 and TRBJ2-3, with 12 positions matching TRBD2. V lost 0 bases and J lost 7; bases outside the gene matches: 3. Germline loops: CDR1 SGDLS, CDR2 YYNGEE. The CDR3 is 15 amino acids. The CDR3, as DNA: TGTGCCAGCAGCGTAGAAACTAGCGGGGGGAATACGCAGTATTTT. Residues: CASSVETSGGNTQYF.

CDR3 sequence reads: CASSLGGGLGTEAFF. In DNA form, the CDR3 reads TGTGCCAGCAGCTTAGGAGGGGGATTGGGAACTGAAGCTTTCTTT. The chain links TRBV7-6 to TRBJ1-1, with D tentatively TRBD1 (6 bases). Germline V gene data show CDR1 as SGHVS and CDR2 as FNYEAQ. V lost 1 base and J 5 bases, leaving 14 bases between the germline ends. The CDR3 runs 15 residues.

Only one count was recorded for this clone. For the CDR3, the DNA is TGTGCCAGCCGCAGGGTTTACAATGAGCAGTTCTTC. It yields the protein CASRRVYNEQFF. The J gene is TRBJ2-1, the V gene TRBV7-2; possibly TRBD1 for D (5 bases). Per the germline V gene, CDR1 is SGHTA and CDR2 is FQGNSA. The V end lost 8 bases, the J end lost 4 bases, and 9 bases lay between the germline ends. The CDR3 loop spans 12 amino acids. Using reference TRBV7-2 and TRBJ2-1 for the parts outside the CDR3, the full variable domain is GAGVSQSPSNKVTEKGKDVELRCDPISGHTALYWYRQSLGQGLEFLIYFQGNSAPDKSGLPSDRFSAERTGGSVSTLTIQRTQQEDSAVYLCASRRVYNEQFFGPGTRLTVL.

J is TRBJ2-7 and V is TRBV29-1; perhaps TRBD1 as D (6 bases). The ends were cut back, 7 bases at V and 7 bases at J, with 23 bases in the middle. Germline V gene sequence: CDR1 SQVTM, CDR2 ANQGSEA. There are 14 residues in the CDR3. The CDR3 reads CSALGRGAVGEQYF. CDR3 in DNA: TGCAGCGCTCTAGGCAGGGGCGCTGTAGGGGAGCAGTACTTC.

The chain is built from TRBV27 and TRBJ1-3; the D gene is possibly TRBD1 (5 bases). V shed 2 bases and J shed 2 bases, with 10 bases lying between them. Looked up from germline, CDR1 is MNHEY and CDR2 is SMNVEV (reference sequence). The CDR3 spans 15 residues. For the CDR3, the DNA is TGTGCCAGCAGTTTACAGGGTTTTGCTGGAAACACCATATATTTT. The encoded protein is CASSLQGFAGNTIYF.

Written as DNA, the CDR3 is TGTGCCAGCAGCTCACGACAGACGAGCTCCTATAATTCACCCCTCCACTTT. This encodes CASSSRQTSSYNSPLHF. The chain employs TRBV9 and TRBJ1-6; maybe TRBD1 (5 bases). The CDR3 spans 17 residues. Germline loops: CDR1 SGDLS, CDR2 YYNGEE. V was pared by 4 bases and J by 0 bases, with 14 bases between.

Only one count was recorded for this clone. J is TRBJ2-2 and V is TRBV11-2, with D possibly matching TRBD1 (7 bases). CDR1 and CDR2 (germline): SGHAT, FQNNGV. This CDR3 is 16 amino acids long. Trimming cost V 7 bases and J 5 bases, with 20 bases left between them. This CDR3 reads CASISAKGAGTGELFF. As DNA, the CDR3 is TGTGCCAGCATCTCAGCAAAGGGGGCGGGGACCGGGGAGCTGTTTTTT.

This chain connects TRBV10-3 to TRBJ1-1; TRBD1 agrees at 8 bases. Germline V gene data show CDR1 as ENHRY and CDR2 as SYGVKD. Unmatched junction bases numbered 11, after V lost 6 bases and J lost 2 bases. CDR3 length equals 16 residues. The CDR3 reads CAIRVDRDSSNTEAFF. The CDR3 DNA reads as TGTGCCATCAGGGTGGACAGGGATTCCTCCAACACTGAAGCTTTCTTT.

The chain employs TRBV7-2 and TRBJ1-1, with 8 bases lining up with TRBD1. V shed 5 bases and J 4 bases; nucleotides not matched to a gene: 9. CDR3 size: 15 residues. Germline loops: CDR1 SGHTA, CDR2 FQGNSA. This CDR3 reads CASSPRTGSGTEAFF. DNA of the CDR3: TGTGCCAGCAGCCCTAGGACAGGGAGCGGCACTGAAGCTTTCTTT. Looking up the rest from reference TRBV7-2 and TRBJ1-1 gives the full variable domain: GAGVSQSPSNKVTEKGKDVELRCDPISGHTALYWYRQSLGQGLEFLIYFQGNSAPDKSGLPSDRFSAERTGGSVSTLTIQRTQQEDSAVYLCASSPRTGSGTEAFFGQGTRLTVV.

This chain uses TRBV9 with TRBJ1-4, with D possibly matching TRBD1 (6 bases). CDR1 is SGDLS and CDR2 is YYNGEE in the germline V gene. CDR3 length equals 14 residues. V was cut by 0 bases and J by 6 bases, with 9 bases left in between. DNA for the CDR3: TGTGCCAGCAGCGTAGTACCAGGGGATGAAAAACTGTTTTTT. Its translation is CASSVVPGDEKLFF. Variable domain in full (rest from reference TRBV9 and TRBJ1-4): DSGVTQTPKHLITATGQRVTLRCSPRSGDLSVYWYQQSLDQGLQFLIQYYNGEERAKGNILERFSAQQFPDLHSELNLSSLELGDSALYFCASSVVPGDEKLFFGSGTQLSVL.

About this clone: The junction shows a germline mismatch at one end, possibly a read error. The chain uses TRBV14 and TRBJ1-1; 7 nucleotides align to TRBD1. The CDR3 spans 13 residues. Germline V gene lookup returns CDR1 SGHDN and CDR2 FVKESK. The CDR3 DNA reads as TGTGCCAGCAGACAAGGGGGCCGCACTGAAGCTTTCTTT. It translates to CASRQGGRTEAFF.

V usage is TRBV5-4 and J usage is TRBJ1-6; 7 bases fit TRBD1. The CDR3 is made up of 13 amino acids. Germline values: CDR1 SGHNT, CDR2 YYREEE (reference sequence). With V trimmed by 2 bases and J by 10 bases, 3 bases remained unmatched. The CDR3 reads CASSLETGSPLHF. CDR3 in DNA: TGTGCCAGCAGCTTAGAGACAGGGTCACCCCTCCACTTT.

V gene TRBV7-9 combines with J gene TRBJ1-4, with D tentatively TRBD1 (5 bases). Deletions cut 7 bases from V and 8 bases from J, with 14 bases between. CDR1 and CDR2 (germline): SEHNR, FQNEAQ (reference sequence). CDR3 size: 13 residues. The DNA for the CDR3 is TGTGCCAGCACCCGCCCGGGGGGGGAAAAACTGTTTTTT. It specifies CASTRPGGEKLFF. The whole variable domain, remainder taken from reference TRBV7-9 and TRBJ1-4, is DTGVSQNPRHKITKRGQNVTFRCDPISEHNRLYWYRQTLGQGPEFLTYFQNEAQLEKSRLLSDRFSAERPKGSFSTLEIQRTEQGDSAMYLCASTRPGGEKLFFGSGTQLSVL.

V is TRBV9 and J is TRBJ2-1; possible D gene TRBD2, 5 bases. The CDR3 covers 13 residues. Germline V gene lookup returns CDR1 SGDLS and CDR2 YYNGEE. The ends were cut back, 4 bases at V and 8 bases at J, with 13 bases in the middle. CDR3 bases: TGTGCCAGCAGCCCACTGGAGAGGGATGAGCAGTTCTTC. Translated, it gives CASSPLERDEQFF.

The chain carries TRBV7-2 and TRBJ2-3, with 9 bases matching TRBD2. J gave up 4 bases and V 1 base, and 9 bases lay outside the gene matches. The CDR3 loop spans 17 amino acids. The germline V gene has CDR1 SGHTA and CDR2 FQGNSA. CDR3 sequence reads: CASSLEPWAGGADTQYF. The CDR3, as DNA: TGTGCCAGCAGCTTAGAGCCCTGGGCGGGGGGGGCAGATACGCAGTATTTT.

The CDR3: CASTGTGFHEQYF. CDR3 bases: TGTGCCAGCACAGGGACAGGGTTCCACGAGCAGTACTTC. The chain employs TRBV2 and TRBJ2-7, with 9 bases that match TRBD1. This CDR3 has 13 residues. V lost 7 bases and J lost 5; bases outside the gene matches: 6. The germline V gene encodes CDR1 SNHLY and CDR2 FYNNEI.

The gene calls are TRBV29-1 and TRBJ1-2, with 9 bases lining up with TRBD1. The CDR3 runs to 14 residues. V was pared by 2 bases and J by 6 bases, with 7 bases of the junction left unmatched. The germline V gene has CDR1 SQVTM and CDR2 ANQGSEA. CDR3 nucleotide sequence: TGCAGCGTTGAAAGGTCCGGACAGGGGAATGGCTACACCTTC. Its protein is CSVERSGQGNGYTF. Variable domain in full (rest from reference TRBV29-1 and TRBJ1-2): SAVISQKPSRDICQRGTSLTIQCQVDSQVTMMFWYRQQPGQSLTLIATANQGSEATYESGFVIDKFPISRPNLTFSTLTVSNMSPEDSSIYLCSVERSGQGNGYTFGSGTRLTVV.

This chain joins TRBV30 and TRBJ2-1, with 7 bases fitting TRBD1. The CDR3 length is 17 residues. The V segment lost 0 bases and the J segment 3 bases; nucleotides outside the gene matches: 11. CDR1 and CDR2 (germline): GTSNPN, SVGIG (reference sequence). CDR3 bases: TGTGCCTGGAGTGTATTCGACAGGGTTCAAGGCTACAATGAGCAGTTCTTC. Translation: CAWSVFDRVQGYNEQFF. The complete variable domain, with remaining parts taken from reference TRBV30 and TRBJ2-1, reads SQTIHQWPATLVQPVGSPLSLECTVEGTSNPNLYWYRQAAGRGLQLLFYSVGIGQISSEVPQNLSASRPQDRQFILSSKKLLLSDSGFYLCAWSVFDRVQGYNEQFFGPGTRLTVL.

V is TRBV28 and J is TRBJ1-3, with no clear D. Germline V gene sequence: CDR1 MDHEN, CDR2 SYDVKM. The V and J ends lost 7 bases and 0 bases respectively, with 13 bases between them. The CDR3 totals 15 residues. The CDR3 here is CASITAAGSGNTIYF. DNA for the CDR3: TGTGCCAGCATTACCGCAGCGGGCTCTGGAAACACCATATATTTT.

The chain has TRBV5-1 and TRBJ1-2; maybe TRBD1 (6 bases). The CDR3 sequence is 18 residues long. V lost 4 bases, J lost 5 bases, and 27 bases lay in between. The germline V gene encodes CDR1 SGHRS and CDR2 YFSETQ. DNA of the CDR3: TGCGCCAGCAGCCCGACAGGCTCTGTGGGACGCTTTCCTTATGGCTACACCTTC. Encoded protein: CASSPTGSVGRFPYGYTF. Looking up the rest from reference TRBV5-1 and TRBJ1-2 gives the full variable domain: KAGVTQTPRYLIKTRGQQVTLSCSPISGHRSVSWYQQTPGQGLQFLFEYFSETQRNKGNFPGRFSGRQFSNSRSEMNVSTLELGDSALYLCASSPTGSVGRFPYGYTFGSGTRLTVV.

This chain connects TRBV15 to TRBJ2-3; no reliable D call. This CDR3 comprises 15 residues. Trimming pared 1 base from V and 0 bases from J, leaving 8 bases between. Germline CDR1 reads LNHNV; CDR2 reads YYDKDF (reference sequence). Here the CDR3 reads CATSRVGDSTDTQYF. CDR3 bases: TGTGCCACCAGCAGAGTAGGAGATAGCACAGATACGCAGTATTTT. Full variable domain (remainder filled in from reference TRBV15 and TRBJ2-3): DAMVIQNPRYQVTQFGKPVTLSCSQTLNHNVMYWYQQKSSQAPKLLFHYYDKDFNNEADTPDNFQSRRPNTSFCFLDIRSPGLGDTAMYLCATSRVGDSTDTQYFGPGTRLTVL.

The chain links TRBV7-2 to TRBJ2-7; 10 nucleotides align to TRBD1. The CDR3 spans 14 residues. V shed 4 bases, J shed 3 bases, and the junction held 3 bases outside the gene matches. Germline CDR1 SGHTA, CDR2 FQGNSA. CDR3 DNA: TGTGCCAGCAGCTCACGGACAGGGGGCTACGAGCAGTACTTC. It codes for CASSSRTGGYEQYF.

The genes are TRBV4-3 and TRBJ2-5, with 10 bases aligning to TRBD2. This CDR3 is built from 15 residues. Germline values: CDR1 LGHNA, CDR2 YSLEER. V lost 4 bases to trimming and J lost 5 bases; unmatched junction nucleotides: 7. Here the CDR3 DNA reads TGCGCCAGCAGCCCCCTAGCGGGGGTTGGGGAGACCCAGTACTTC. Translation: CASSPLAGVGETQYF.

This sequence joins TRBV10-2 and TRBJ1-3; 11 bases are a match to TRBD1. This CDR3 has 17 amino acids. The V and J ends lost 6 bases and 2 bases, in that order; junction bases with no gene match: 9. Germline values: CDR1 WSHSY, CDR2 SAAADI. CDR3 loop: CASSLDRGRFPGNTIYF. CDR3 nucleotides: TGCGCCAGCAGCCTGGACAGGGGGCGATTTCCTGGAAACACCATATATTTT.

The chain couples TRBV5-8 to TRBJ1-6; D uncertain. CDR3 size: 16 residues. V shed 4 bases and J shed 8 bases, with 19 bases lying between them. CDR1 and CDR2 from the germline V gene are SGHTS and YDEGEE. CDR3 protein: CASSIRSFGSDSPLHF. The CDR3 nucleotides read TGTGCCAGCAGCATCCGTTCCTTTGGGAGTGATTCACCCCTCCACTTT.

The chain uses TRBV6-5 and TRBJ2-7; D might be TRBD1 (6 bases). The V gene lost 1 base and the J gene lost 1 base, with 11 bases spanning the gap. This CDR3 contains 15 residues. CDR1 is MNHEY, CDR2 SVGAGI, per germline. CDR3 sequence (DNA): TGTGCCAGCAGTTACTACCTTGGACAGTCCTACGAGCAGTACTTC. Protein: CASSYYLGQSYEQYF.

The V and J genes are TRBV10-3 and TRBJ2-5; TRBD1 matches 7 bases. Germline V gene lookup returns CDR1 ENHRY and CDR2 SYGVKD. The CDR3 contains 13 residues. Trimming at V came to 4 bases and at J to 5 bases, leaving 4 bases not matched to a gene. CDR3 nucleotides: TGTGCCATCAGTGGACAGGGAATTGAGACCCAGTACTTC. Amino acids: CAISGQGIETQYF.

The CDR3 coding sequence is TGTGCCAGCAGCCAACTTTTGACAGGGGAAAATTCACCCCTCCACTTT. Translated, it gives CASSQLLTGENSPLHF. The rearrangement links TRBV14 to TRBJ1-6; 8 positions match TRBD1. The CDR3 totals 16 residues. J was trimmed by 7 bases and V by 2 bases; bases with no gene match: 7. Germline V gives CDR1 SGHDN, CDR2 FVKESK.

This clone was detected only once. This chain connects TRBV24-1 to TRBJ2-2; 9 bases match TRBD1. There are 16 residues in the CDR3. Per the germline V gene, CDR1 is KGHDR and CDR2 is SFDVKD. V lost 6 bases and J lost 2; bases outside the gene matches: 6. The CDR3 DNA sequence: TGTGCCACCAGTTGGGGCACAGGGGGCAACACCGGGGAGCTGTTTTTT. Protein product: CATSWGTGGNTGELFF.

The gene calls are TRBV9 and TRBJ2-4; 9 nucleotides align to TRBD2. This CDR3 region has 18 residues. The germline CDR1 and CDR2 sequences are SGDLS and YYNGEE. Trimming took 1 base from V and 10 from J; bases not matched to a gene: 18. CDR3 amino acids: CASSVRSSGVGPDPIQYF. The CDR3 nucleotides read TGTGCCAGCAGCGTACGTTCTAGCGGGGTAGGGCCCGACCCGATTCAGTACTTC.